The clone carrying this T cell receptor beta chain was picked up many times. Its cognate antigen is unknown. This specimen belongs to a study of identical twins. Notes on the study in general: Conclusions came from cross-sectional statistical analysis, not from following the same donors. Reduced insertions were recorded for abundant cord blood beta clonotypes, with no such pattern in memory repertoires. Monozygotic twin pairs showed more out-of-frame TCR alpha sharing than models estimated.

In germline, CDR1 is SGHAT, CDR2 FQNNGV. J was trimmed by 1 base and V by 5 bases; bases with no gene match: 4. The CDR3 has 15 residues. One entry per CDR3 protein results from TCRdb running MiXCR on the 5' RACE reads. The sample contains about 890,000 distinct CDR3 sequences, more than 9% of which appear only once. A further study also used this sample, focusing on yellow fever vaccine responses in identical twins.

This receptor was identified in a woman between 18 and 29 years old in good health. V is TRBV11-2 and J is TRBJ2-7; the match to TRBD2 covers 11 bases. Material for sequencing was PBMCs. CDR3 in amino acids: CASSPLAGGSYEQYF. CDR3 bases: TGTGCCAGCAGCCCCCTAGCGGGAGGTTCCTACGAGCAGTACTTC.